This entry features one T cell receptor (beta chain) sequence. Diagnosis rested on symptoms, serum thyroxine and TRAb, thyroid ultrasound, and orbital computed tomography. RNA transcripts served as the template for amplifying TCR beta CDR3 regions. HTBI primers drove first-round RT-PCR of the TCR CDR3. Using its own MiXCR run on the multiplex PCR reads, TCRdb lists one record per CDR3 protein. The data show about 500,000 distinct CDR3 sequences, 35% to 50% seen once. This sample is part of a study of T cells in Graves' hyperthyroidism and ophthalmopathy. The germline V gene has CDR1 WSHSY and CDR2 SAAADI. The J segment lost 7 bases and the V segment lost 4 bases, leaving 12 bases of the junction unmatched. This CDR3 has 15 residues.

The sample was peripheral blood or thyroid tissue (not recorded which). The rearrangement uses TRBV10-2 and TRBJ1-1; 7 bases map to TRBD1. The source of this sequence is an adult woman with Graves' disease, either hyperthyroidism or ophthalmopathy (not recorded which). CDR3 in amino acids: CASSAPGQSTHEAFF. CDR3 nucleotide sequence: TGCGCCAGCAGTGCTCCGGGACAGTCGACACATGAAGCTTTCTTT.